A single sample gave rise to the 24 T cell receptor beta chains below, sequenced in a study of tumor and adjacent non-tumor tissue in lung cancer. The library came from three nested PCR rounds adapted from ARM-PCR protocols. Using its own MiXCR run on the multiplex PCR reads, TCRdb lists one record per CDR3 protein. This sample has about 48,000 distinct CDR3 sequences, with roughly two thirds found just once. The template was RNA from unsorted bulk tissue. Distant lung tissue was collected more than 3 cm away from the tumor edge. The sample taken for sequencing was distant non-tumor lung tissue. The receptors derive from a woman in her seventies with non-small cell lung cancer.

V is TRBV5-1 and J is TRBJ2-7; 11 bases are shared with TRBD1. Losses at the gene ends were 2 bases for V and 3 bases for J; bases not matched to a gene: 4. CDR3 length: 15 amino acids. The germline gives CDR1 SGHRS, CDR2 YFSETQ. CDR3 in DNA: TGCGCCAGCAGCTTATCCGGGACAGGGGGCTACGAGCAGTACTTC. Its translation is CASSLSGTGGYEQYF.

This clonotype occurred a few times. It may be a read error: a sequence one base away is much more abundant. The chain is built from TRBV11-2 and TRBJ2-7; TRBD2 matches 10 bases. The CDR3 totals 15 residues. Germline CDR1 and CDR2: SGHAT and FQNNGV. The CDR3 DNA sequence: TGTGCCAGCAGTTTAGGGGAGCGGGAGGGTCGCAAGCAGTACTTC. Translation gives CASSLGEREGRKQYF.

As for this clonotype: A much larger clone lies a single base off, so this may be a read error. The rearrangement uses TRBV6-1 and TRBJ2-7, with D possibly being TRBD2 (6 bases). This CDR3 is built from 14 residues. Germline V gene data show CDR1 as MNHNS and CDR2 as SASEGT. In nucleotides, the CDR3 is TGTGCCGGCAGTGTCGGGGGTAGTGAGTACGAGCAGTACTTC. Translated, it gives CAGSVGGSEYEQYF.

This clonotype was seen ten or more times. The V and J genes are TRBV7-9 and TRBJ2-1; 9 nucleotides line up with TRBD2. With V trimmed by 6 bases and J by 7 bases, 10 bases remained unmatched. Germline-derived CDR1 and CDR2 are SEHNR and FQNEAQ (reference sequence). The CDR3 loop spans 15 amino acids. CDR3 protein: CASSWTSESGNEQFF. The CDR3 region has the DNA TGTGCCAGCAGTTGGACTAGCGAGTCGGGGAATGAGCAGTTCTTC.

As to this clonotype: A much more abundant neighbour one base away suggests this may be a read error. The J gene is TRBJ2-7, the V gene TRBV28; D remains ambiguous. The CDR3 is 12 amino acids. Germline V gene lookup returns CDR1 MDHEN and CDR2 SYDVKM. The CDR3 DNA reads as TGTGTCAGCAGTTTGTCAAGGTACGAGCAGTACTTC. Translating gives CVSSLSRYEQYF.

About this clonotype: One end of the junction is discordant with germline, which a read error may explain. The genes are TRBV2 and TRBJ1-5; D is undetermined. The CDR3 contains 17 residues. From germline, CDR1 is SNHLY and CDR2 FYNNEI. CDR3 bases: TGTGCCGGCAGTGTCGTCGCAAACCATGGGGGCAATCAGCCCCAGCATTTT. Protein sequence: CAGSVVANHGGNQPQHF.

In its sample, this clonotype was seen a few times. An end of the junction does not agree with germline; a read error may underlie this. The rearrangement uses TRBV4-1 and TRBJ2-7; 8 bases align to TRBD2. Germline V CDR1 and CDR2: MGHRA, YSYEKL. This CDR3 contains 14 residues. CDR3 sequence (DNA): TGCGCCAGCAGCCAAATAGCGGGGACCTGCGAGGAGTACTTC. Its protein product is CASSQIAGTCEEYF.

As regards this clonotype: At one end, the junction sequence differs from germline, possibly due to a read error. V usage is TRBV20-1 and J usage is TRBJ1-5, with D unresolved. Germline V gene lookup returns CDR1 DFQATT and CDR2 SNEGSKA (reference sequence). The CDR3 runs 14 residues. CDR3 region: CSARDTIGNQPQHF. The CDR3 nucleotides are TGCAGTGCTCGAGACACCATCGGCAATCAGCCCCAGCATTTT.

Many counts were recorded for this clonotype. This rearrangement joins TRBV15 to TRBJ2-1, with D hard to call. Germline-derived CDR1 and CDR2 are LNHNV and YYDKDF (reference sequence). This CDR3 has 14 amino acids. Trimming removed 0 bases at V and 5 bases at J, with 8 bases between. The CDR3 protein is CATSRDKVDNEQFF. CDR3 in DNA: TGTGCCACCAGCAGAGATAAGGTTGACAATGAGCAGTTCTTC.

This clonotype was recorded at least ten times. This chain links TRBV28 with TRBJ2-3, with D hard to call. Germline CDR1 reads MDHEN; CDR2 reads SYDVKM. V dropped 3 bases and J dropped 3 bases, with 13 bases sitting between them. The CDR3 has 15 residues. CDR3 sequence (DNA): TGTGCCAGCAGTTTGCCCTCGGAGTTGACAGATACGCAGTATTTT. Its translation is CASSLPSELTDTQYF.

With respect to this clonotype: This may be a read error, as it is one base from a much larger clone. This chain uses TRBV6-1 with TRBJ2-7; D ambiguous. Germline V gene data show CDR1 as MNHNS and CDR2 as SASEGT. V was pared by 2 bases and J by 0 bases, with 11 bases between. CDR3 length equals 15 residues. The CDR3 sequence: CASSESGIYSYEQYF. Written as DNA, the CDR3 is TGTGCCAGCAGTGAATCTGGCATTTACTCCTACGAGCAGTACTTC.

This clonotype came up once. The CDR3 nucleotides are TGCAGCACCCGTTTGGCCACGGAGACTGAAGCTTTCTTT. Its protein product is CSTRLATETEAFF. The rearrangement joins TRBV29-1 to TRBJ1-1; no clear D. The CDR3 sequence is 13 residues long. Trimming pared 8 bases from V and 5 bases from J, leaving 18 bases between. Germline CDR1 SQVTM, CDR2 ANQGSEA. The complete variable domain, with remaining parts taken from reference TRBV29-1 and TRBJ1-1, reads SAVISQKPSRDICQRGTSLTIQCQVDSQVTMMFWYRQQPGQSLTLIATANQGSEATYESGFVIDKFPISRPNLTFSTLTVSNMSPEDSSIYLCSTRLATETEAFFGQGTRLTVV.

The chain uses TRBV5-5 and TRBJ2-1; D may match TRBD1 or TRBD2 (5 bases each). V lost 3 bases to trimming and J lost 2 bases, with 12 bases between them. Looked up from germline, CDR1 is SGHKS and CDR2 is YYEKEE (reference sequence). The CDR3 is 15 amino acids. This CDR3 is CASSYTRGTYNEQFF. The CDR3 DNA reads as TGTGCCAGCAGCTATACACGGGGCACCTACAATGAGCAGTTCTTC.

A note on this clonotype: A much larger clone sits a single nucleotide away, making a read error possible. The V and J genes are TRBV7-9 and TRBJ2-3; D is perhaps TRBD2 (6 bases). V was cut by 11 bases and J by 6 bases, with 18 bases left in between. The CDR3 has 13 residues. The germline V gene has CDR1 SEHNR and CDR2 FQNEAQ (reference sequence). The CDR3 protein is CAAMSGDVDTQYF. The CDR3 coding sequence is TGTGCCGCCATGTCGGGAGATGTGGATACGCAGTATTTT.

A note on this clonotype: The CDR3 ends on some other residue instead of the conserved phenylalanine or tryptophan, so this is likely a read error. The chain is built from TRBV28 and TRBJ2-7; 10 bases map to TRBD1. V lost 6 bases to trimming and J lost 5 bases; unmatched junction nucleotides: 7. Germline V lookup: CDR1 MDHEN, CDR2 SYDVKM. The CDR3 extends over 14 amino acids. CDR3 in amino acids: CASRPGTGVNEQYL. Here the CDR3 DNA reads TGTGCCAGCAGGCCCGGGACAGGGGTGAACGAGCAGTACTTA.

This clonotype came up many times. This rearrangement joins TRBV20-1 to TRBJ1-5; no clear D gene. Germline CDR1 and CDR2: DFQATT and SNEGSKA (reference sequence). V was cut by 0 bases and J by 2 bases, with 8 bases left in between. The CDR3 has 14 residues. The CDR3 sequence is CSARDKGRNQPQHF. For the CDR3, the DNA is TGCAGTGCTAGAGATAAGGGCCGCAATCAGCCCCAGCATTTT.

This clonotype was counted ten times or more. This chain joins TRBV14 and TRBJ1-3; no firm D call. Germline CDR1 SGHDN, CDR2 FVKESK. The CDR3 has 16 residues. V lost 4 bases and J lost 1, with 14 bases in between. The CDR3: CASSPQGGVSGNTIYF. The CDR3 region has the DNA TGTGCCAGCAGCCCTCAAGGTGGGGTTTCTGGAAACACCATATATTTT.

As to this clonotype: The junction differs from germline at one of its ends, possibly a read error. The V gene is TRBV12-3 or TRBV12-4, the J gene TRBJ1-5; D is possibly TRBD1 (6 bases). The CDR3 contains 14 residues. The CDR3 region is CASSPSGDNLSQHF. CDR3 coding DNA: TGTGCCAGCAGCCCTTCTGGGGACAATCTGTCCCAACATTTT.

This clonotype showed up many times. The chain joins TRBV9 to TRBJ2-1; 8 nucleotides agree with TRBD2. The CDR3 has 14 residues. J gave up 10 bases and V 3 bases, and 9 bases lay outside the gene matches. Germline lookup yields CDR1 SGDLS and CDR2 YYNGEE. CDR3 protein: CASSEAGTSSEQFF. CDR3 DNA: TGTGCCAGCAGCGAGGCCGGGACTAGTTCCGAGCAGTTCTTC.

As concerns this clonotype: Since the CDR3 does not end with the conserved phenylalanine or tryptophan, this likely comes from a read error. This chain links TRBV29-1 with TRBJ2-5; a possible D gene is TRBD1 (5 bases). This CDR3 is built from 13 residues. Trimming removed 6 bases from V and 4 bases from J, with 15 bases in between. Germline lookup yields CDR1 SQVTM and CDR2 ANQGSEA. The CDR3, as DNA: TGCAGCGTCGACAGTGGGGTAGCAGAGACCCAGTACATC. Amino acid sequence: CSVDSGVAETQYI.

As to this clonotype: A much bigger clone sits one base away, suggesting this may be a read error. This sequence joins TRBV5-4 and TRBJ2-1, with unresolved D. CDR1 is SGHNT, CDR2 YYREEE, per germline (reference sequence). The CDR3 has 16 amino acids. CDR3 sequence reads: CTSSLELSGPNNEQFF. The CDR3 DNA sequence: TGTACCAGCAGCCTAGAACTCTCCGGGCCCAACAATGAGCAGTTCTTC.

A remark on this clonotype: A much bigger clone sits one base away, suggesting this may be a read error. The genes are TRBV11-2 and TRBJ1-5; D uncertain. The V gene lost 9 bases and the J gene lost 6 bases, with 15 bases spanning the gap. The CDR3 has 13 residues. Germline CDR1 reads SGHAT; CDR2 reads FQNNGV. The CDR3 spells CARSPGWSQPQHF. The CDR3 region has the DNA TGTGCCAGAAGCCCGGGGTGGAGTCAGCCCCAGCATTTT.

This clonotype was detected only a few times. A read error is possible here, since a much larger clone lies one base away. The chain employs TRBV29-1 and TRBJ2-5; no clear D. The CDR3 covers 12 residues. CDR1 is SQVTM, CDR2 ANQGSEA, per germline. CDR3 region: CSVGPSQEIQYF. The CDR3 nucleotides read TGCAGCGTTGGGCCGTCCCAAGAGATCCAGTACTTC.

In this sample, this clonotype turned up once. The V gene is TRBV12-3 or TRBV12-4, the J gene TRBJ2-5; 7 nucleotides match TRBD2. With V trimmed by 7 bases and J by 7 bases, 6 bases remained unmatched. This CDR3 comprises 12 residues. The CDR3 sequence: CASIGGGGTQYF. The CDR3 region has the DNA TGTGCCAGCATCGGTGGGGGGGGGACCCAGTACTTC.